This T cell receptor (beta chain) was identified during a study of blood T cell repertoires in COVID-19. This CDR3 contains 14 residues. CDR1 MNHNY and CDR2 SVGAGI come from the germline V gene (reference sequence). Trimming removed 7 bases at V and 2 bases at J, with 13 bases between. This table comes from immunoSEQ multiplex PCR, and its TCRdb copy is limited to in-frame clones, with some not included. The sample lists nearly 60,000 clones; 85% to 90% were seen once. This clone was counted once. The chain links TRBV6-6 to TRBJ2-3, with D perhaps matching TRBD2 (6 bases). This receptor was taken from a man in his forties with active COVID-19. Sequenced input: peripheral blood. The DNA of the CDR3 is TGTGCCAGCACTCAAAGCGGGCACACAGATACGCAGTATTTT. Its protein is CASTQSGHTDTQYF.